This T cell receptor (beta chain) was identified in a study of blood T cell repertoires in COVID-19. Authors' data handling: For nucleated cells, counts were estimated from reference gene primer amplification. The assay was immunoSEQ multiplex PCR, and TCRdb's table has in-frame clones only and misses some. V, J and clone size were drawn from that table, and D and trimming were deduced from the DNA. The sample has under 300,000 clones; around 85% are singletons. CDR3 size: 17 residues. V was trimmed by 0 bases and J by 0 bases, leaving 13 bases between them. Germline lookup yields CDR1 SGDLS and CDR2 YYNGEE.

This TCR derives from an elderly woman with acute or convalescent COVID-19. Sequences were obtained from peripheral blood. The genes are TRBV9 and TRBJ2-1; D ambiguous. CDR3 amino acids: CASSVVLRRSSYNEQFF. DNA for the CDR3: TGTGCCAGCAGCGTAGTTCTCCGACGGAGCTCCTACAATGAGCAGTTCTTC.